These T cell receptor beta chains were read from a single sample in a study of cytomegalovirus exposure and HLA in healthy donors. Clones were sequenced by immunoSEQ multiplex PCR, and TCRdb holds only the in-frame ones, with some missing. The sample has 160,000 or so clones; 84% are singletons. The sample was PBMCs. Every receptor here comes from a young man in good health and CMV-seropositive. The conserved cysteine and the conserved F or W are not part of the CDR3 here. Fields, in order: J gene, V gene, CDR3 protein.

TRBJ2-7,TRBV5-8,ASSWTRDSSYEQY
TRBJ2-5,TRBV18,ASSATGQGGETQY
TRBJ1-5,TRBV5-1,ASSPGTEIYSNQPQH
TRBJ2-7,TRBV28,ASSLRVGEQY
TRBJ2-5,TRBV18,ASSPGTAETQY
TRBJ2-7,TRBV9,ASSVGDSTLTYEQY
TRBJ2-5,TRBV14,ASSQIFGSGEETQY
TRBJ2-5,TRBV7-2,ASSFGLAGQETQY
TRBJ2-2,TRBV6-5,ASSYSWEANTGELF
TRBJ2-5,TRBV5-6,ASSLKGVETQY
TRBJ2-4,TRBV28,ASSFLSGLEAIQY
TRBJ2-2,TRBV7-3,ASSLERPDNTGELF
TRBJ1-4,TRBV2,ASSEGTGSGKLF
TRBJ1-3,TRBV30,ALETGVSGNTIY
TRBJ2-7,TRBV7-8,ASSSGPVNEQY
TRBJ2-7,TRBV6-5,ASSPRASRYEQY
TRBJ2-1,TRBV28,ASSPPSGRDNEQF
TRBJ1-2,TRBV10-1,ASSSDRKNYGYT
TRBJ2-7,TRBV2,ATYSSSYEQY
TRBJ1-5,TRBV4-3,ASAMVAGNQPQH
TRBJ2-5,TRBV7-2,ASSLAWVGETQY
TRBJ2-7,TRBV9,ASSPRDRSSSYEQY
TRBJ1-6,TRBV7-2,ASSSIPNSPLH
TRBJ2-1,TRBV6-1,ESGSGYNEQF
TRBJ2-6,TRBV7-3,ASSPWGGAMSGANVLT
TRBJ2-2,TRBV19,ASILGGDTGELF